This entry lists 30 T cell receptor beta chains sequenced from one sample in a study of blood T cell repertoires in COVID-19. TCRdb's table, derived via immunoSEQ multiplex PCR, lists solely in-frame clones and lacks some. Among 260,000 or so clones listed, 88% were seen once. Sequencing input: peripheral blood. The receptor source for this set is a human donor in a cohort sampled during active COVID-19.

V and J are TRBV7-2 and TRBJ2-7, with D tentatively TRBD2 (6 bases). This CDR3 region has 14 residues. The V gene lost 3 bases and the J gene lost 2 bases, with 11 bases spanning the gap. Germline V CDR1 and CDR2: SGHTA, FQGNSA. CDR3 nucleotide sequence: TGTGCCAGCAGCTTCCGGGACTTGGCCTACGAGCAGTACTTC. It codes for CASSFRDLAYEQYF.

CDR3 nucleotides: TGTGCCAGCTGGAACGCGGCTGAATCTGAAGCTTTCTTT. It codes for CASWNAAESEAFF. The rearrangement joins TRBV27 to TRBJ1-1; D is uncertain. The CDR3 covers 13 residues. The V and J ends lost 8 bases and 6 bases respectively, with 16 bases between them. Germline V gene sequence: CDR1 MNHEY, CDR2 SMNVEV (reference sequence).

This chain connects TRBV6-2 or TRBV6-3 to TRBJ2-7, with 10 positions matching TRBD2. CDR1 and CDR2 (germline): MNHEY, SVGEGT. J lost 1 base, V lost 0 bases, and 9 bases had no gene match. There are 18 residues in the CDR3. The CDR3 is CASSYSGLAGVSSYEQYF. CDR3 nucleotides: TGTGCCAGCAGTTACTCTGGGCTAGCGGGAGTATCGTCCTACGAGCAGTACTTC.

The rearrangement links TRBV28 to TRBJ2-1; 7 bases match TRBD2. In germline, CDR1 is MDHEN, CDR2 SYDVKM. Trimming at V came to 6 bases and at J to 5 bases, leaving 4 bases not matched to a gene. This CDR3 has 13 residues. The CDR3 reads CASRRAGDNEQFF. CDR3 DNA: TGTGCCAGCAGGAGGGCGGGGGACAATGAGCAGTTCTTC.

This clone appeared a single time. The CDR3 region has the DNA TGTGCCAGCAGTGAGAGAAGCAATCGCCCAGATACGCAGTATTTT. It yields the protein CASSERSNRPDTQYF. The chain combines TRBV6-2 or TRBV6-3 with TRBJ2-3; D unresolved. Germline CDR1 and CDR2: MNHEY and SVGEGT. The CDR3 sequence is 15 residues long. The V end was cut by 5 bases, the J end by 4 bases, with 16 bases between.

The genes are TRBV14 and TRBJ2-3; the match to TRBD2 covers 13 bases. With V trimmed by 0 bases and J by 6 bases, 9 bases remained unmatched. The CDR3 sequence is 18 residues long. Germline V CDR1 and CDR2: SGHDN, FVKESK. The CDR3 sequence: CASSQDWWTSGRPDTQYF. The CDR3 region has the DNA TGTGCCAGCAGCCAAGATTGGTGGACTAGCGGGAGACCCGATACGCAGTATTTT.

The chain recombines TRBV9 with TRBJ1-4; D may be TRBD1 (6 bases). Germline assignment: CDR1 SGDLS and CDR2 YYNGEE. V gave up 3 bases and J gave up 8 bases, with 20 bases separating them. There are 16 residues in the CDR3. CDR3: CASSAGGGWSGEKLFF. The DNA of the CDR3 is TGTGCCAGCAGCGCCGGGGGGGGCTGGTCTGGCGAAAAACTGTTTTTT.

This sequence joins TRBV6-5 and TRBJ1-1, with a possible D match to TRBD1 (6 bases). Germline loops: CDR1 MNHEY, CDR2 SVGAGI. Trimming removed 6 bases at V and 4 bases at J, with 18 bases between. This CDR3 has 15 amino acids. As DNA, the CDR3 is TGTGCCAGCAGCCAACTCGAGAACAGGGCCACTGAAGCTTTCTTT. This sequence encodes CASSQLENRATEAFF.

This rearrangement joins TRBV27 to TRBJ1-2; D perhaps matches TRBD1 (5 bases). Trimming removed 3 bases at V and 4 bases at J, with 9 bases between. The CDR3 extends over 13 amino acids. The germline V gene encodes CDR1 MNHEY and CDR2 SMNVEV (reference sequence). The CDR3 nucleotides are TGTGCCAGCAGTTTCGGAGGGACCTATGGCTACACCTTC. This gives the protein CASSFGGTYGYTF.

This chain connects TRBV28 to TRBJ1-5, with D perhaps TRBD1 (5 bases). The CDR3 runs 15 residues. The V gene's germline CDR1 is MDHEN and CDR2 SYDVKM. Deletions cut 10 bases from V and 2 bases from J, with 18 bases between. This chain's CDR3 is CAIVAGPDGNQPQHF. The CDR3 nucleotides read TGTGCCATCGTCGCAGGGCCTGACGGCAATCAGCCCCAGCATTTT.

The V and J genes are TRBV10-2 and TRBJ1-5; D is uncertain. CDR1 and CDR2 (germline): WSHSY, SAAADI. The CDR3 is made up of 13 amino acids. V lost 6 bases, J lost 0 bases, and 6 bases lay in between. DNA of the CDR3: TGCGCCAGCAGGCGAAATAGCAATCAGCCCCAGCATTTT. Its translation: CASRRNSNQPQHF.

The CDR3 spells CASSFTGTSGSSDGREQFF. The CDR3 nucleotides read TGCGCCAGCAGCTTTACTGGGACTAGCGGGAGTTCTGATGGACGGGAGCAGTTCTTC. The chain joins TRBV5-1 to TRBJ2-1; 14 bases fit TRBD2. CDR3 length: 19 amino acids. CDR1 is SGHRS, CDR2 YFSETQ, per germline. V dropped 2 bases and J dropped 10; count of bases not matched to a gene: 17.

This sequence joins TRBV7-8 and TRBJ1-5, with TRBD1 as a possible D gene (6 bases). Trimming shortened V by 0 bases and J by 2 bases, and 14 bases separated the two germline ends. Germline V gene lookup returns CDR1 SGHVS and CDR2 FQNEAQ. This CDR3 spans 17 amino acids. The CDR3 coding sequence is TGTGCCAGCAGCTTAGCCTCAGGACAGTTTGGCAATCAGCCCCAGCATTTT. Translation gives CASSLASGQFGNQPQHF. The full variable domain, in which reference TRBV7-8 and TRBJ1-5 provide the parts outside the CDR3, is GAGVSQSPRYKVAKRGQDVALRCDPISGHVSLFWYQQALGQGPEFLTYFQNEAQLDKSGLPSDRFFAERPEGSVSTLKIQRTQQEDSAVYLCASSLASGQFGNQPQHFGDGTRLSIL.

The chain employs TRBV6-2 or TRBV6-3 and TRBJ2-1, with TRBD1 identical over 7 bases. Germline V lookup: CDR1 MNHEY, CDR2 SVGEGT. J was trimmed by 13 bases and V by 0 bases; bases with no gene match: 9. The CDR3 runs to 14 residues. CDR3 residues: CASSYSGGHRGQFF. CDR3 nucleotide sequence: TGTGCCAGCAGTTACTCAGGGGGACACAGGGGACAGTTCTTC.

The V call is TRBV4-1, the J call TRBJ1-1; D not certain. Per the germline V gene, CDR1 is MGHRA and CDR2 is YSYEKL. This CDR3 comprises 18 residues. V lost 1 base, J lost 0 bases, and 18 bases lay in between. The CDR3 region has the DNA TGCGCCAGCAGCCAAGGCGGGAGTGCGTTCAGGATGAACACTGAAGCTTTCTTT. It is translated as CASSQGGSAFRMNTEAFF.

J is TRBJ1-1 and V is TRBV20-1, with TRBD1 as a possible D gene (5 bases). The CDR3 runs to 10 residues. Germline CDR1 reads DFQATT; CDR2 reads SNEGSKA (reference sequence). V lost 5 bases and J 6 bases, leaving 7 bases between the germline ends. In nucleotides, the CDR3 is TGCAGTGCTCCGACAGCTGAAGCTTTCTTT. Protein product: CSAPTAEAFF.

The chain uses TRBV12-3 or TRBV12-4 and TRBJ1-2; D is uncertain. The CDR3 consists of 11 residues. V was cut by 5 bases and J by 8 bases, with 9 bases left in between. The CDR3 sequence: CASSLSGGYTF. CDR3 sequence (DNA): TGTGCCAGCAGTCTCTCGGGAGGCTACACCTTC.

The chain has TRBV28 and TRBJ2-5; TRBD1 is a possible D gene (6 bases). The ends were cut back, 4 bases at V and 4 bases at J, with 13 bases in the middle. The CDR3 loop spans 14 amino acids. Germline lookup yields CDR1 MDHEN and CDR2 SYDVKM. CDR3 DNA: TGTGCCAGCAGTTACAACAGGGTTAGAGAGACCCAGTACTTC. It codes for CASSYNRVRETQYF.

The V and J genes are TRBV19 and TRBJ1-1; D gene ambiguous. V was cut by 5 bases and J by 7 bases, with 20 bases left in between. The germline V gene encodes CDR1 LNHDA and CDR2 SQIVND (reference sequence). This CDR3 spans 15 amino acids. The CDR3 DNA reads TGTGCCAGTAGTCCGTCCACCCCCGGGGTTAGTGAAGCTTTCTTT. It is translated as CASSPSTPGVSEAFF.

This chain connects TRBV18 to TRBJ1-3, with D possibly TRBD1 on 5 matching bases. V was shortened by 3 bases and J by 2 bases, with 8 bases between the two germline ends. The CDR3 spans 14 residues. CDR1 and CDR2 (germline): KGHSH, LQKENI. CDR3 sequence (DNA): TGTGCCAGCTCACCTGACAGTCCTGGAAACACCATATATTTT. It yields the protein CASSPDSPGNTIYF.

The chain combines TRBV5-8 with TRBJ1-5, with 10 positions matching TRBD1. This CDR3 has 18 amino acids. Germline CDR1 and CDR2: SGHTS and YDEGEE. J was trimmed by 7 bases and V by 0 bases; bases with no gene match: 13. The CDR3 bases are TGTGCCAGCAGCTTGGAGATCCGGGACAGGGGCCTCGGGCAGCCCCAGCATTTT. This translates into CASSLEIRDRGLGQPQHF.

The gene calls are TRBV5-1 and TRBJ2-6, with D possibly matching TRBD2 (6 bases). Trimming stripped 0 bases from V and 0 bases from J, with 10 bases between. The CDR3 sequence is 17 residues long. Germline V gene lookup returns CDR1 SGHRS and CDR2 YFSETQ. CDR3 nucleotides: TGCGCCAGCAGCTTGGTGGAGGGGCCCTCTGGGGCCAACGTCCTGACTTTC. Its translation is CASSLVEGPSGANVLTF.

The chain recombines TRBV5-6 with TRBJ2-5; tentative D call: TRBD1 (5 bases). V was shortened by 4 bases and J by 3 bases, with 13 bases between the two germline ends. The CDR3 totals 14 residues. Germline V CDR1 and CDR2: SGHDT, YYEEEE. The CDR3 protein is CASSRQSNKETQYF. The CDR3 nucleotides read TGTGCCAGCAGCCGACAGAGTAACAAAGAGACCCAGTACTTC.

The chain uses TRBV13 and TRBJ2-7; 9 bases align to TRBD1. Germline trimming cut 5 bases from V and 4 bases from J; bases unmatched to any gene: 6. The CDR3 runs 14 residues. Germline V gene data show CDR1 as PRHDT and CDR2 as FYEKMQ (reference sequence). The CDR3 spells CASSIGDRAYEQYF. The CDR3 DNA reads TGTGCCAGCAGCATCGGGGACAGGGCGTACGAGCAGTACTTC.

A single count supports this clone. The chain uses TRBV4-2 and TRBJ2-3; 9 nucleotides agree with TRBD2. Germline trimming cut 0 bases from V and 6 bases from J; bases unmatched to any gene: 13. CDR1 and CDR2 (germline): LGHNA, YNFKEQ. This CDR3 spans 18 amino acids. In nucleotides, the CDR3 is TGTGCCAGCAGCCAAGAAATTAGCGGGAGCTATGGAGGGGATACGCAGTATTTT. Amino acid sequence: CASSQEISGSYGGDTQYF.

V is TRBV27 and J is TRBJ1-3; TRBD1 matches 8 bases. CDR3 length equals 13 residues. Germline CDR1 MNHEY, CDR2 SMNVEV (reference sequence). V lost 8 bases, J lost 9 bases, and 9 bases stayed unmatched. The DNA of the CDR3 is TGTGCCAGCTCACTCGACAGGGGCCTCACCATATATTTT. It yields the protein CASSLDRGLTIYF.

This clone was recorded once. The chain couples TRBV7-9 to TRBJ2-1; TRBD2 aligns across 12 bases. Trimming cost V 4 bases and J 1 base; bases outside gene matches: 5. CDR3 size: 17 residues. Germline CDR1 is SEHNR and CDR2 is FQNEAQ (reference sequence). The CDR3 sequence is CASSYLAGGPSYNEQFF. Written as DNA, the CDR3 is TGTGCCAGCAGCTATCTAGCGGGAGGGCCATCCTACAATGAGCAGTTCTTC.

The chain uses TRBV7-2 and TRBJ2-3; possible D gene TRBD2, 5 bases. Germline loops: CDR1 SGHTA, CDR2 FQGNSA. V was cut by 5 bases and J by 4 bases, with 13 bases left in between. This CDR3 contains 14 residues. This chain's CDR3 is CASSRLEGADTQYF. The CDR3 bases are TGTGCCAGCAGCCGTCTCGAGGGTGCAGATACGCAGTATTTT. Drawing the rest from reference TRBV7-2 and TRBJ2-3, the complete variable domain is GAGVSQSPSNKVTEKGKDVELRCDPISGHTALYWYRQSLGQGLEFLIYFQGNSAPDKSGLPSDRFSAERTGGSVSTLTIQRTQQEDSAVYLCASSRLEGADTQYFGPGTRLTVL.

J is TRBJ2-5 and V is TRBV10-3, with 7 positions matching TRBD1. The CDR3 runs to 17 residues. Per germline, CDR1 ENHRY and CDR2 SYGVKD. V gave up 6 bases and J gave up 2 bases; unmatched junction bases: 15. The chain's CDR3 is CAIRGTVTTTGQETQYF. The CDR3 DNA sequence: TGTGCCATCAGGGGGACAGTAACTACCACCGGGCAAGAGACCCAGTACTTC.

There are many counts of this clone. V usage is TRBV5-1 and J usage is TRBJ1-3, with D possibly matching TRBD1 (6 bases). The CDR3 contains 14 residues. V was pared by 3 bases and J by 4 bases, with 11 bases between. In germline, CDR1 is SGHRS, CDR2 YFSETQ. The CDR3 loop reads CASSSQTGGNTIYF. In DNA, the CDR3 is TGCGCCAGCAGCTCACAGACAGGAGGAAACACCATATATTTT.